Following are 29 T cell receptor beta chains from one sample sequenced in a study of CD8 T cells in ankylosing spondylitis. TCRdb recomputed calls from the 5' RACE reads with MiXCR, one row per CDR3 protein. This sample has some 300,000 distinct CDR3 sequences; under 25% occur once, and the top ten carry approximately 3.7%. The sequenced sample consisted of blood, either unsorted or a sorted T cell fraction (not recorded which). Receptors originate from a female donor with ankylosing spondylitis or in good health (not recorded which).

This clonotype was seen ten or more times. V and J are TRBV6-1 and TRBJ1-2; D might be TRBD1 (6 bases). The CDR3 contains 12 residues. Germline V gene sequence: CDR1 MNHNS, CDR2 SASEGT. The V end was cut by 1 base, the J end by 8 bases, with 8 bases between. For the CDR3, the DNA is TGTGCCAGCAGTGAAGGGACAGAAGGCTACACCTTC. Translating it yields CASSEGTEGYTF.

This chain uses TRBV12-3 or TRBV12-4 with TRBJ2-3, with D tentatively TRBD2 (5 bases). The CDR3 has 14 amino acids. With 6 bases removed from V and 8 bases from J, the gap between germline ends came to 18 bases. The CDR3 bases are TGTGCCAGCAGGCCCGGAGGTTCCGGTGCTACGCAGTATTTT. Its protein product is CASRPGGSGATQYF.

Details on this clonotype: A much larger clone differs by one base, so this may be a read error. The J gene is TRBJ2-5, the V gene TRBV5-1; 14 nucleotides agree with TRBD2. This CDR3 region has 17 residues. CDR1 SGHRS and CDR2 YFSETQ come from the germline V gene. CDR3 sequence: CASSWGTSGRLKETQCF. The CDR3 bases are TGCGCCAGCAGCTGGGGGACTAGCGGGAGACTCAAGGAGACCCAGTGCTTC.

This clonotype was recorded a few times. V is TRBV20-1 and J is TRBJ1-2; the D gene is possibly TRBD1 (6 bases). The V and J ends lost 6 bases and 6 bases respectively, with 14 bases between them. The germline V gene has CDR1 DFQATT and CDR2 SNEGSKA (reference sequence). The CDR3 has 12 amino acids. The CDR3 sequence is CSATLGGDGYTF. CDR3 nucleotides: TGCAGTGCAACCCTCGGGGGCGATGGCTACACCTTC.

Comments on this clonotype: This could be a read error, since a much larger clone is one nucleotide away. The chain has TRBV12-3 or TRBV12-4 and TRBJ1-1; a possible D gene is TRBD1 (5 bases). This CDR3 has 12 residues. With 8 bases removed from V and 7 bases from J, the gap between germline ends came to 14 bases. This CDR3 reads CASGRRDLEAFF. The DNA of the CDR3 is TGTGCCAGCGGGCGCCGGGACCTTGAAGCTTTCTTT.

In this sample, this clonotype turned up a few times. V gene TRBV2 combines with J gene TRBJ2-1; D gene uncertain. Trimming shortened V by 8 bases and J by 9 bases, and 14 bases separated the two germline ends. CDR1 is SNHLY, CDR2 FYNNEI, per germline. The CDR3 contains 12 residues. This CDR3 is CASRLVFSEQFF. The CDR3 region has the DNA TGTGCCAGCCGTCTAGTTTTTAGTGAGCAGTTCTTC.

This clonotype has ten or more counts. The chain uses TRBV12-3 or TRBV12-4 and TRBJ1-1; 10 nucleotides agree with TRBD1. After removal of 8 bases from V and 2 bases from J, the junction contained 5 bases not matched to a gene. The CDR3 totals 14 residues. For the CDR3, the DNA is TGTGCCAGCGGGGGGACAGGGGCCAACACTGAAGCTTTCTTT. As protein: CASGGTGANTEAFF.

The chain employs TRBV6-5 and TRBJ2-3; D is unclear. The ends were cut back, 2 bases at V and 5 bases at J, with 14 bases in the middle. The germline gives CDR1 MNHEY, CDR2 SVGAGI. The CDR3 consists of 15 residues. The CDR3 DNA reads TGTGCCAGCAGTTACCCAGCCCAACTGAGAGATACGCAGTATTTT. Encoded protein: CASSYPAQLRDTQYF.

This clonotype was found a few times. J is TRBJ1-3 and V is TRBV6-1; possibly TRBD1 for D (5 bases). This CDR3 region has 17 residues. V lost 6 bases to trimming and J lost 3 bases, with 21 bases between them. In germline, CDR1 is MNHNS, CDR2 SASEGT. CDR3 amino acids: CASRQFSRVLFGNTIYF. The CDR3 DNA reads TGTGCCAGCAGACAATTTTCCAGGGTACTATTTGGAAACACCATATATTTT.

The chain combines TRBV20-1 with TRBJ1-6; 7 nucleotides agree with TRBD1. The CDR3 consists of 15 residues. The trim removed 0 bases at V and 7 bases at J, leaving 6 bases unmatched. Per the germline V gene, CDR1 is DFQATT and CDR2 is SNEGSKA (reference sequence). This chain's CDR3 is CSARDTAGGNSPLHF. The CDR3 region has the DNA TGCAGTGCTAGAGATACCGCAGGGGGAAATTCACCCCTCCACTTT.

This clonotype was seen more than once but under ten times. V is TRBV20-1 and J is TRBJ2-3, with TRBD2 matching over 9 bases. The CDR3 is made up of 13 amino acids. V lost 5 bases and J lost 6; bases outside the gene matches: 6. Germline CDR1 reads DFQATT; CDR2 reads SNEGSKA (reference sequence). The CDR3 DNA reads TGCAGTGCTGCCGGGACTAGCCACGATACGCAGTATTTT. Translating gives CSAAGTSHDTQYF.

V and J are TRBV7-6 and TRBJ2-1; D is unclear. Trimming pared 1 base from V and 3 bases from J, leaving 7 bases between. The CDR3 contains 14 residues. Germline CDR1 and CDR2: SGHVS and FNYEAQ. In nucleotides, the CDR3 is TGTGCCAGCAGCTTAGTGGGTAACTACAATGAGCAGTTCTTC. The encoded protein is CASSLVGNYNEQFF.

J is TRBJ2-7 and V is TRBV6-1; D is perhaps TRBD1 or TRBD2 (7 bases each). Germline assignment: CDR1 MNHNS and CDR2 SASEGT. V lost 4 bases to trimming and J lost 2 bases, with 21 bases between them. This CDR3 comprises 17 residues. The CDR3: CASSARGGDHRTYEQYF. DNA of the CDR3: TGTGCCAGCAGTGCCAGGGGGGGGGACCACCGAACCTACGAGCAGTACTTC.

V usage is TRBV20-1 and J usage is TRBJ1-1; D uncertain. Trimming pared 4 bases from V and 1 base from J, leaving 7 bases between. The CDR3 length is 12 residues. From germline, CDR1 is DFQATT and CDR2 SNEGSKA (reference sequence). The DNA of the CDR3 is TGCAGTGCTAATCGTAAGAACACTGAAGCTTTCTTT. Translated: CSANRKNTEAFF.

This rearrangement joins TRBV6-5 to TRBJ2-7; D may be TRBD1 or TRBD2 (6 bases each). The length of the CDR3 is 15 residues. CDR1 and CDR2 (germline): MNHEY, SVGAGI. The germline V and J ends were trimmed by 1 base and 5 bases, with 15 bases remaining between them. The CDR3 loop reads CASSYLSRGGNEQYF. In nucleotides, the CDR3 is TGTGCCAGCAGTTACTTAAGCAGGGGAGGCAACGAGCAGTACTTC.

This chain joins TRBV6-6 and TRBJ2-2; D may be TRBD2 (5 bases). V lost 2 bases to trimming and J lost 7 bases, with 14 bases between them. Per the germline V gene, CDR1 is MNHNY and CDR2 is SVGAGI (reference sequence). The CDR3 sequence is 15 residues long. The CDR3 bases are TGTGCCAGCAGTTACCCCAATGGTGGACTCGGGGAGCTGTTTTTT. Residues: CASSYPNGGLGELFF.

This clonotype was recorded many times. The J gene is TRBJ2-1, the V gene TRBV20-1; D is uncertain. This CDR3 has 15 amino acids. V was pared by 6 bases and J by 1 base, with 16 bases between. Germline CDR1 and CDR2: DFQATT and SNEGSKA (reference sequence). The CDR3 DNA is TGCAGTGCCCCCCGTTTGGATCCATCCTACAATGAGCAGTTCTTC. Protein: CSAPRLDPSYNEQFF.

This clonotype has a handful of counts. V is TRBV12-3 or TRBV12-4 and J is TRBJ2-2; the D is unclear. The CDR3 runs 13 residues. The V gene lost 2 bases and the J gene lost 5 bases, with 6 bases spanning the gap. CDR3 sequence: CASSLPGTGELFF. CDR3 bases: TGTGCCAGCAGTTTACCTGGGACCGGGGAGCTGTTTTTT.

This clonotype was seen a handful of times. The CDR3 loop is CAQARGQTQYF. In DNA form, the CDR3 reads TGTGCCCAGGCGAGGGGACAGACCCAGTACTTC. The rearrangement joins TRBV24-1 to TRBJ2-5, with D tentatively TRBD1 or TRBD2 (5 bases each). V was pared by 12 bases and J by 6 bases, with 13 bases between. CDR1 is KGHDR and CDR2 is SFDVKD in the germline V gene. There are 11 residues in the CDR3.

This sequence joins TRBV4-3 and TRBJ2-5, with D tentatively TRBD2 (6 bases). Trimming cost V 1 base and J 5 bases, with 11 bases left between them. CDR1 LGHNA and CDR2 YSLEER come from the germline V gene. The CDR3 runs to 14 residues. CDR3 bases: TGCGCCAGCAGCCAAGGAGGCGGGATGGAGACCCAGTACTTC. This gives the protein CASSQGGGMETQYF.

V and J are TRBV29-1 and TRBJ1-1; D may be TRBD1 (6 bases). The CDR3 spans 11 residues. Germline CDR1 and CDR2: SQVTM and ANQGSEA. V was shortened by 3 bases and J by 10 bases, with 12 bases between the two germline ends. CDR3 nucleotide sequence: TGCAGCGTTGAGTCGGAGGGGGGAGCTTTCTTT. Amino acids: CSVESEGGAFF. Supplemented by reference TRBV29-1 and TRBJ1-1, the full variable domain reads SAVISQKPSRDICQRGTSLTIQCQVDSQVTMMFWYRQQPGQSLTLIATANQGSEATYESGFVIDKFPISRPNLTFSTLTVSNMSPEDSSIYLCSVESEGGAFFGQGTRLTVV.

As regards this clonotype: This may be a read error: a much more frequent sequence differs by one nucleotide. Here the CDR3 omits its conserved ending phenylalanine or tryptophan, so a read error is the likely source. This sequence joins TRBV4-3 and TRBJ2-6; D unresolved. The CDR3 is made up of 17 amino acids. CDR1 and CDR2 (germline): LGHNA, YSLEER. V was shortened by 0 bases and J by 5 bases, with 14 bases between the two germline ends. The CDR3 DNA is TGCGCCAGCAGCCAAGATAGTTTCGCGTGGAGGGCCAACGTCCTGACTTTA. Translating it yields CASSQDSFAWRANVLTL.

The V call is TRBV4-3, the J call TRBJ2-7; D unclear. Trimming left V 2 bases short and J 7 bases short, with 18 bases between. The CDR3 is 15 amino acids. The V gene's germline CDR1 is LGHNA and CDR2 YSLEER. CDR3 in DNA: TGCGCCAGCAGCCAATTCTTTGACGGCCGAGGAGAGCAGTACTTC. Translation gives CASSQFFDGRGEQYF.

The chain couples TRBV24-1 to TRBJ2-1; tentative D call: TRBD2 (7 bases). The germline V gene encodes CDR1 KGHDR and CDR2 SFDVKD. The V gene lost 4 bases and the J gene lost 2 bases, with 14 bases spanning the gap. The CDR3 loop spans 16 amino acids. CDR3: CATSDDGGGPYNEQFF. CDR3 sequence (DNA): TGTGCCACCAGTGACGACGGCGGGGGCCCCTACAATGAGCAGTTCTTC.

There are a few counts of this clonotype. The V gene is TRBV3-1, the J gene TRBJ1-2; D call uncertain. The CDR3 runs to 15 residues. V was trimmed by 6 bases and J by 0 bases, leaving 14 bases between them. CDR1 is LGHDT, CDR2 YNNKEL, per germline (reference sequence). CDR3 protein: CASRPGVGANYGYTF. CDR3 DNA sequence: TGTGCCAGCAGACCCGGGGTCGGAGCTAACTATGGCTACACCTTC.

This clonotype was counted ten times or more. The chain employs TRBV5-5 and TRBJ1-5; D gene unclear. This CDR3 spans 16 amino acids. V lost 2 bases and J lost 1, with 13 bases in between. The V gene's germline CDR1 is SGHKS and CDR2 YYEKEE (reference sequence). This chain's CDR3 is CASSLDPGRSNQPQHF. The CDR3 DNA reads TGTGCCAGCAGCTTAGACCCCGGGAGGAGCAATCAGCCCCAGCATTTT.

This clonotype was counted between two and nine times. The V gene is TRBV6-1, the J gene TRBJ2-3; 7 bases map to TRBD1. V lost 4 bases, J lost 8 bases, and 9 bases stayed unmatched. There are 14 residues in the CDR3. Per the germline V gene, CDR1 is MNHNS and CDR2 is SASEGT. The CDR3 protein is CASSAPGQHPTQYF. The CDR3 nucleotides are TGTGCCAGCAGTGCACCGGGACAGCATCCTACGCAGTATTTT.

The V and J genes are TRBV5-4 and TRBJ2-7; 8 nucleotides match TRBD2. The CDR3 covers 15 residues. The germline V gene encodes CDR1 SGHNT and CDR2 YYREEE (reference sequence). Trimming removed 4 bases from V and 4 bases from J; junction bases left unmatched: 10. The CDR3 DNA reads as TGTGCCAGCAGCCCAGGGACTAGAGGATCATACGAGCAGTACTTC. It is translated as CASSPGTRGSYEQYF. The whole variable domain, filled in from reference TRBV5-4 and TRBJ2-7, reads ETGVTQSPTHLIKTRGQQVTLRCSSQSGHNTVSWYQQALGQGPQFIFQYYREEENGRGNFPPRFSGLQFPNYSSELNVNALELDDSALYLCASSPGTRGSYEQYFGPGTRLTVT.

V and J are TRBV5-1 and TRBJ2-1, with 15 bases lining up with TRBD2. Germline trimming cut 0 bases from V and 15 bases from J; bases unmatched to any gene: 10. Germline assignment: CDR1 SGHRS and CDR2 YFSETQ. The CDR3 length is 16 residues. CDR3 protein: CASSLGTSGRAEHLFF. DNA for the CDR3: TGCGCCAGCAGCTTGGGGACTAGCGGGAGGGCCGAACACCTGTTCTTC.